Shown below are 21 T cell receptor beta chains from a single sample sequenced in a study of cytomegalovirus exposure and HLA in healthy donors. PCR employed 60 Vbeta and 13 Jbeta primers. Sequencing was performed with immunoSEQ multiplex PCR; in TCRdb, only in-frame clones are kept and a portion is missing. The sample holds approximately 220,000 clones, approximately 88% seen once. The material sequenced was PBMCs. Every receptor here comes from a boy aged 2 to 10 in good health and CMV-seronegative.

V usage is TRBV12-5 and J usage is TRBJ2-2; perhaps TRBD2 as D (5 bases). V lost 6 bases and J lost 5, with 22 bases in between. Germline assignment: CDR1 LGHNT and CDR2 FRNRAP. This CDR3 is 17 amino acids long. CDR3 nucleotide sequence: TGTGCTAGTGGAGCAGCGGACGTCCGAAGTATTACCGGGGAGCTGTTTTTT. Translation gives CASGAADVRSITGELFF. Drawing the rest from reference TRBV12-5 and TRBJ2-2, the complete variable domain is DARVTQTPRHKVTEMGQEVTMRCQPILGHNTVFWYRQTMMQGLELLAYFRNRAPLDDSGMPKDRFSAEMPDATLATLKIQPSEPRDSAVYFCASGAADVRSITGELFFGEGSRLTVL.

The V call is TRBV9, the J call TRBJ2-1, with 10 bases matching TRBD2. This CDR3 has 16 residues. J lost 4 bases, V lost 0 bases, and 4 bases had no gene match. CDR1 and CDR2 (germline): SGDLS, YYNGEE. This chain's CDR3 is CASSVVASGGYNEQFF. CDR3 coding DNA: TGTGCCAGCAGCGTAGTGGCTAGCGGGGGTTACAATGAGCAGTTCTTC.

The chain has TRBV5-1 and TRBJ2-7, with 8 bases identical to TRBD2. V dropped 4 bases and J dropped 3; count of bases not matched to a gene: 6. The germline gives CDR1 SGHRS, CDR2 YFSETQ. The CDR3 sequence is 14 residues long. CDR3 sequence reads: CASSPGLADYEQYF. CDR3 bases: TGCGCCAGCAGCCCCGGACTAGCCGACTACGAGCAGTACTTC.

This chain uses TRBV19 with TRBJ2-3; TRBD1 agrees at 8 bases. This CDR3 region has 16 residues. Germline CDR1 and CDR2: LNHDA and SQIVND (reference sequence). V gave up 3 bases and J gave up 2 bases; unmatched junction bases: 7. CDR3 amino acids: CASSIPDRAFTDTQYF. For the CDR3, the DNA is TGTGCCAGTAGTATCCCGGACAGGGCCTTCACAGATACGCAGTATTTT.

The V gene is TRBV9, the J gene TRBJ2-5, with TRBD2 matching 7 bases. Unmatched junction bases numbered 13, after V lost 4 bases and J lost 1 base. The CDR3 totals 17 residues. The germline V gene has CDR1 SGDLS and CDR2 YYNGEE. Here the CDR3 DNA reads TGTGCCAGCAGCCCCCGTGGGGCTAGCGGAACCCAAGAGACCCAGTACTTC. Translation: CASSPRGASGTQETQYF.

The chain links TRBV6-6 to TRBJ2-7; perhaps TRBD1 as D (6 bases). V shed 5 bases and J shed 3 bases, with 11 bases lying between them. Germline CDR1 is MNHNY and CDR2 is SVGAGI (reference sequence). This CDR3 has 13 amino acids. The CDR3 region is CASSHRVYYEQYF. CDR3 nucleotide sequence: TGTGCCAGCAGTCACAGGGTCTACTACGAGCAGTACTTC.

The rearrangement links TRBV5-4 to TRBJ2-7, with 9 positions matching TRBD1. The CDR3 is 13 amino acids. Germline CDR1 is SGHNT and CDR2 is YYREEE (reference sequence). V gave up 4 bases and J gave up 4 bases; unmatched junction bases: 3. CDR3 bases: TGTGCCAGCAGCATACAGGGGGCGTACGAGCAGTACTTC. This codes for CASSIQGAYEQYF.

The CDR3 protein is CASSPRTVMTDTQYF. The CDR3 coding sequence is TGCGCCAGCAGCCCCCGGACAGTCATGACAGATACGCAGTATTTT. The rearrangement links TRBV5-1 to TRBJ2-3; possibly TRBD1 for D (6 bases). With 4 bases removed from V and 3 bases from J, the gap between germline ends came to 15 bases. CDR1 SGHRS and CDR2 YFSETQ come from the germline V gene. There are 15 residues in the CDR3.

This rearrangement joins TRBV7-9 to TRBJ2-1; 10 positions match TRBD2. Germline CDR1 and CDR2: SEHNR and FQNEAQ (reference sequence). Trimming took 7 bases from V and 5 from J; bases not matched to a gene: 11. This CDR3 contains 16 residues. CDR3 sequence (DNA): TGTGCCAGCACCCGATTTGGAGCGGGAGGGGACAATGAGCAGTTCTTC. Its protein is CASTRFGAGGDNEQFF.

V usage is TRBV7-8 and J usage is TRBJ1-5; D possibly corresponds to TRBD1 (5 bases). Germline loops: CDR1 SGHVS, CDR2 FQNEAQ. The CDR3 contains 13 residues. Trimming removed 5 bases at V and 3 bases at J, with 8 bases between. CDR3 DNA: TGTGCCAGCAGCCCAGGGTACAATCAGCCCCAGCATTTT. It specifies CASSPGYNQPQHF.

CDR3 protein: CASSLAQGDEQFF. In nucleotides, the CDR3 is TGTGCCAGCAGCTTAGCTCAGGGGGATGAGCAGTTCTTC. The chain combines TRBV11-2 with TRBJ2-1, with 7 bases lining up with TRBD1. The CDR3 sequence is 13 residues long. CDR1 is SGHAT and CDR2 is FQNNGV in the germline V gene. V was pared by 1 base and J by 8 bases, with 2 bases of the junction left unmatched.

This clone has a single count. This chain uses TRBV9 with TRBJ2-1, with D perhaps matching TRBD2 (7 bases). V was clipped by 2 bases and J by 8 bases, with 17 bases between them. Germline CDR1 SGDLS, CDR2 YYNGEE. The CDR3 length is 15 residues. CDR3 nucleotide sequence: TGTGCCAGCAGCGTCCACCCGGGGGGCCTTGATGAGCAGTTCTTC. It codes for CASSVHPGGLDEQFF.

This clone was picked up a small number of times. The chain recombines TRBV6-1 with TRBJ2-1; D perhaps matches TRBD1 (9 bases). The CDR3 consists of 15 residues. Germline-derived CDR1 and CDR2 are MNHNS and SASEGT. V was pared by 5 bases and J by 3 bases, with 14 bases between. The CDR3 nucleotides are TGTGCCAGCAGTTTAGCGGGACAGGGCTACAATGAGCAGTTCTTC. It is translated as CASSLAGQGYNEQFF.

The chain is built from TRBV27 and TRBJ2-5; possibly TRBD1 for D (7 bases). Germline loops: CDR1 MNHEY, CDR2 SMNVEV (reference sequence). V was clipped by 10 bases and J by 1 base, with 13 bases between them. The CDR3 runs 13 residues. The CDR3 loop reads CATRGTVQETQYF. CDR3 nucleotides: TGTGCCACCCGGGGGACAGTCCAAGAGACCCAGTACTTC.

The CDR3 here is CARDRRLAAQETQYF. Here the CDR3 DNA reads TGCGCCAGAGATAGGCGACTAGCGGCCCAAGAGACCCAGTACTTC. J is TRBJ2-5 and V is TRBV10-1; 9 bases are a match to TRBD2. Germline V CDR1 and CDR2: WNHNN, SYGVQD (reference sequence). Trimming removed 9 bases from V and 1 base from J; junction bases left unmatched: 9. This CDR3 has 15 amino acids.

This chain joins TRBV4-2 and TRBJ2-1; 10 bases agree with TRBD2. Losses at the gene ends were 3 bases for V and 7 bases for J; bases not matched to a gene: 3. The length of the CDR3 is 14 residues. CDR1 LGHNA and CDR2 YNFKEQ come from the germline V gene. CDR3 residues: CASSHLLAGNEQFF. The CDR3, as DNA: TGTGCCAGCAGCCACTTACTAGCGGGAAATGAGCAGTTCTTC.

The J gene is TRBJ1-3, the V gene TRBV7-6; D unclear. The CDR3 has 15 amino acids. Between the trimmed V and J ends, which lost 1 base and 0 bases, there was a span of 7 bases. Germline assignment: CDR1 SGHVS and CDR2 FNYEAQ. The CDR3 DNA reads as TGTGCCAGCAGCTTAGAATTCTTCTCTGGAAACACCATATATTTT. It yields the protein CASSLEFFSGNTIYF.

CDR3 region: CASSRSFNTDTQYF. As DNA, the CDR3 is TGCGCCAGCAGCCGAAGCTTTAATACAGATACGCAGTATTTT. V is TRBV4-1 and J is TRBJ2-3; D remains unclear. V was pared by 4 bases and J by 3 bases, with 11 bases between. Per the germline V gene, CDR1 is MGHRA and CDR2 is YSYEKL. The CDR3 has 14 amino acids.

This chain links TRBV5-4 with TRBJ2-2, with D hard to call. The CDR3 has 16 amino acids. Germline lookup yields CDR1 SGHNT and CDR2 YYREEE (reference sequence). V gave up 1 base and J gave up 5 bases, with 15 bases separating them. The CDR3 is CASSLLRRSETGELFF. The CDR3 nucleotides read TGTGCCAGCAGCTTGTTAAGGCGGTCGGAGACCGGGGAGCTGTTTTTT.

The gene calls are TRBV13 and TRBJ2-3; tentatively, D is TRBD2 (6 bases). Germline CDR1 PRHDT, CDR2 FYEKMQ (reference sequence). V was pared by 1 base and J by 0 bases, with 8 bases between. The CDR3 has 15 amino acids. DNA for the CDR3: TGTGCCAGCAGCTTAGCGGGAGATAGCACAGATACGCAGTATTTT. Protein sequence: CASSLAGDSTDTQYF. Looking up the rest from reference TRBV13 and TRBJ2-3 gives the full variable domain: AAGVIQSPRHLIKEKRETATLKCYPIPRHDTVYWYQQGPGQDPQFLISFYEKMQSDKGSIPDRFSAQQFSDYHSELNMSSLELGDSALYFCASSLAGDSTDTQYFGPGTRLTVL.

The rearrangement links TRBV5-4 to TRBJ2-5, with TRBD1 matching over 10 bases. The DNA end is a closer match to TRBJ2-7, so the J assignment may be wrong. Per the germline V gene, CDR1 is SGHNT and CDR2 is YYREEE (reference sequence). CDR3 length equals 14 residues. CDR3 coding DNA: TGTGCCAGCAGCGGGGGGACAGGGGCCTACGAGCAGTACTTC. Amino acid sequence: CASSGGTGAYEQYF.